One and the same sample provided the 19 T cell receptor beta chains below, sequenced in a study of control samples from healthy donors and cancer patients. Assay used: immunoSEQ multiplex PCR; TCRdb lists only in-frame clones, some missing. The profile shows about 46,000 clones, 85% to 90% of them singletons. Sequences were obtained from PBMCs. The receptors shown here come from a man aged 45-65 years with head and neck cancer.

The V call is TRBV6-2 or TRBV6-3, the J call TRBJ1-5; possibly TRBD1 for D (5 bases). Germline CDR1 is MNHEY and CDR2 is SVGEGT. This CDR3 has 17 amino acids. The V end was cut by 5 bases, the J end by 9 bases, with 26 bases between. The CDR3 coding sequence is TGTGCCAGCAGTACGCAAAGGGGCGGGACTTTGGGATGGCCCCAGCATTTT. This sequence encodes CASSTQRGGTLGWPQHF.

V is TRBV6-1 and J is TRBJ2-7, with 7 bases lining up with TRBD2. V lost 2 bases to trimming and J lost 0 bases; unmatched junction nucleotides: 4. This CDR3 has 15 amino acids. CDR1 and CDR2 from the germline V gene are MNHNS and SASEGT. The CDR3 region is CASSEYLAVSYEQYF. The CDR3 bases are TGTGCCAGCAGTGAATATCTAGCGGTCTCCTACGAGCAGTACTTC.

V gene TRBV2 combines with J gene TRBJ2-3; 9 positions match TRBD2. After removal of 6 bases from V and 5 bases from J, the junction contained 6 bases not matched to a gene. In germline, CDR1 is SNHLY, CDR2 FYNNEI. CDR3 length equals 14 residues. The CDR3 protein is CASSGGGAGDTQYF. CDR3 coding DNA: TGTGCCAGCAGCGGCGGGGGGGCTGGAGATACGCAGTATTTT.

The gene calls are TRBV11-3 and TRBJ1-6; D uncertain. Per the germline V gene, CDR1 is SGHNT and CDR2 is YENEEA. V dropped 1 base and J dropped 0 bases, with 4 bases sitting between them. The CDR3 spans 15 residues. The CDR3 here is CASSLGNSYNSPLHF. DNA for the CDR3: TGTGCCAGCAGCTTAGGTAACTCCTATAATTCACCCCTCCACTTT.

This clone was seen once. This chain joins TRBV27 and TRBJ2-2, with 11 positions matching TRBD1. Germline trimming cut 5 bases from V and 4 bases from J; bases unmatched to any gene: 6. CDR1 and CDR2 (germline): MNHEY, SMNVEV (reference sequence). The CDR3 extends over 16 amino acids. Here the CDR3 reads CASSLEDRGPTGELFF. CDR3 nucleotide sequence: TGTGCCAGCAGTCTAGAGGACAGGGGGCCCACCGGGGAGCTGTTTTTT.

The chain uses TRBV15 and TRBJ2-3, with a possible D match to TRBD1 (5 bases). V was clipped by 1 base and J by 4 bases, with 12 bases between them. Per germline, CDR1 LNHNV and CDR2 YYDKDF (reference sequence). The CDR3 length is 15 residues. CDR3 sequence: CATSRARGTSDTQYF. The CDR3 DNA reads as TGTGCCACCAGCAGAGCAAGGGGTACGTCAGATACGCAGTATTTT.

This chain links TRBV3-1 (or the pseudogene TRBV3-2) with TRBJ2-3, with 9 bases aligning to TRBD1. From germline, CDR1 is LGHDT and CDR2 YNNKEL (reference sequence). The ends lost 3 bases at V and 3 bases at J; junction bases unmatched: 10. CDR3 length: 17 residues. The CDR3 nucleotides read TGTGCCAGCAGCCACCCCAAGGGGACAGGGAGGACAGATACGCAGTATTTT. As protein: CASSHPKGTGRTDTQYF.

The CDR3 spells CASSLAGGGSGNTIYF. The CDR3 region has the DNA TGTGCCAGCAGCTTGGCAGGGGGCGGCTCTGGAAACACCATATATTTT. The rearrangement joins TRBV5-6 to TRBJ1-3; 8 bases match TRBD1. Germline CDR1 SGHDT, CDR2 YYEEEE. Germline trimming cut 0 bases from V and 0 bases from J; bases unmatched to any gene: 2. The CDR3 contains 16 residues. Full variable domain (rest looked up from reference TRBV5-6 and TRBJ1-3): DAGVTQSPTHLIKTRGQQVTLRCSPKSGHDTVSWYQQALGQGPQFIFQYYEEEERQRGNFPDRFSGHQFPNYSSELNVNALLLGDSALYLCASSLAGGGSGNTIYFGEGSWLTVV.

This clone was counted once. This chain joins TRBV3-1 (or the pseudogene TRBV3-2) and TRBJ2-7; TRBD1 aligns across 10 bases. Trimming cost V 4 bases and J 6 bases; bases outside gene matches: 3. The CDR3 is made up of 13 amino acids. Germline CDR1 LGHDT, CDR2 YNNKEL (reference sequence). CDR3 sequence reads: CASSLDRGIEQYF. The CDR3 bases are TGTGCCAGCAGCCTGGACAGGGGGATCGAGCAGTACTTC.

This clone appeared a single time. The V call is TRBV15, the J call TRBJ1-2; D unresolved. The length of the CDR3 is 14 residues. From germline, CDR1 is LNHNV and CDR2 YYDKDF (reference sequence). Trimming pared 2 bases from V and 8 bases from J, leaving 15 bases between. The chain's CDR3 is CATSRIGEVYGYTF. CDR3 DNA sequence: TGTGCCACCAGCAGAATTGGGGAGGTCTACGGCTACACCTTC.

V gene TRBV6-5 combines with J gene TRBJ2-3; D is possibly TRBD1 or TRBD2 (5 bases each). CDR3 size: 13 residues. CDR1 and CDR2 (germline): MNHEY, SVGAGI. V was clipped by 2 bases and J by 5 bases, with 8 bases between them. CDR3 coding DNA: TGTGCCAGCAGTTACGTGGGGGAAGATACGCAGTATTTT. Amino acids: CASSYVGEDTQYF.

In DNA, the CDR3 is TGTGCCAGCAGCATAACAGGGAGGGCCAGCTTGTTGGAGACCCAGTACTTC. Translating it yields CASSITGRASLLETQYF. V usage is TRBV9 and J usage is TRBJ2-5; D is possibly TRBD2 (7 bases). The CDR3 spans 17 residues. Germline V gene lookup returns CDR1 SGDLS and CDR2 YYNGEE. The V end lost 4 bases, the J end lost 5 bases, and 24 bases lay between the germline ends. Looking up the rest from reference TRBV9 and TRBJ2-5 gives the full variable domain: DSGVTQTPKHLITATGQRVTLRCSPRSGDLSVYWYQQSLDQGLQFLIQYYNGEERAKGNILERFSAQQFPDLHSELNLSSLELGDSALYFCASSITGRASLLETQYFGPGTRLLVL.

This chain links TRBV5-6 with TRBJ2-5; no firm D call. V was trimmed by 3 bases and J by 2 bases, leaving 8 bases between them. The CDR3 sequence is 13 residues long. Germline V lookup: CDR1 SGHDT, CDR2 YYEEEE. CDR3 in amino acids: CASSSGAQETQYF. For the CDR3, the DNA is TGTGCCAGCAGCTCCGGTGCGCAAGAGACCCAGTACTTC. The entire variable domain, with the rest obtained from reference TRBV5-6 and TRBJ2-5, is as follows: DAGVTQSPTHLIKTRGQQVTLRCSPKSGHDTVSWYQQALGQGPQFIFQYYEEEERQRGNFPDRFSGHQFPNYSSELNVNALLLGDSALYLCASSSGAQETQYFGPGTRLLVL.

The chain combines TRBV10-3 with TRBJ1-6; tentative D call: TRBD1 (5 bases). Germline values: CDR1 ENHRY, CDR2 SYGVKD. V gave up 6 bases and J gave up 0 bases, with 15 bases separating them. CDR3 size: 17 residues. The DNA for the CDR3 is TGTGCCATCAGAGAGGCCGGGGGTGGCTCCTATAATTCACCCCTCCACTTT. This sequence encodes CAIREAGGGSYNSPLHF.

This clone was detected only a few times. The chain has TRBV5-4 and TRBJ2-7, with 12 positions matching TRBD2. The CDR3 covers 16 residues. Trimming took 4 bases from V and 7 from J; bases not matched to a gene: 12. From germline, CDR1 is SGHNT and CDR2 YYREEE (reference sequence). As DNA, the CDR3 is TGTGCCAGCAGCCAAGGACTAGCGGGGAATACGCTGGAGCAGTACTTC. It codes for CASSQGLAGNTLEQYF. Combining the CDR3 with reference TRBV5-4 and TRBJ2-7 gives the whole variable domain ETGVTQSPTHLIKTRGQQVTLRCSSQSGHNTVSWYQQALGQGPQFIFQYYREEENGRGNFPPRFSGLQFPNYSSELNVNALELDDSALYLCASSQGLAGNTLEQYFGPGTRLTVT.

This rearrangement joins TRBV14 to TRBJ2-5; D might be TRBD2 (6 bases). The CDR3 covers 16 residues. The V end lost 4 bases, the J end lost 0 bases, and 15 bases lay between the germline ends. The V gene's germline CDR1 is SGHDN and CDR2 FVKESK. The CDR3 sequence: CASSPMNSGHQETQYF. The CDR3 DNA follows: TGTGCCAGCAGCCCCATGAATAGCGGACACCAAGAGACCCAGTACTTC.

The CDR3 DNA sequence: TGCGCCAGCAGCCCCCAACGGGGCTCAGAAGTAGTAGATGGCTACACCTTC. It is translated as CASSPQRGSEVVDGYTF. The V and J genes are TRBV4-1 and TRBJ1-2; maybe TRBD1 (5 bases). In germline, CDR1 is MGHRA, CDR2 YSYEKL. V was cut by 4 bases and J by 6 bases, with 24 bases left in between. The CDR3 runs to 17 residues.

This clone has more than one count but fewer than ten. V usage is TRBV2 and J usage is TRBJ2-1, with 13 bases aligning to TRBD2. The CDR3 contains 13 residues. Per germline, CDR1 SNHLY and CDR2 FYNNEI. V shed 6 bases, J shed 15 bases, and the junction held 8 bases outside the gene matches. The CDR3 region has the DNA TGTGCCAGCAGCGTCCGGACTAGCGGGAGTCTGTTCTTC. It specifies CASSVRTSGSLFF. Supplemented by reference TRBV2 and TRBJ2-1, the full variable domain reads EPEVTQTPSHQVTQMGQEVILRCVPISNHLYFYWYRQILGQKVEFLVSFYNNEISEKSEIFDDQFSVERPDGSNFTLKIRSTKLEDSAMYFCASSVRTSGSLFFGPGTRLTVL.

The CDR3 nucleotides are TGTGCTAGTGGTGTCGAGATGGAGCTGTTTTTT. Translation: CASGVEMELFF. The V gene is TRBV12-5, the J gene TRBJ2-2; D call uncertain. The CDR3 spans 11 residues. Germline values: CDR1 LGHNT, CDR2 FRNRAP. The V end was cut by 5 bases, the J end by 10 bases, with 8 bases between.